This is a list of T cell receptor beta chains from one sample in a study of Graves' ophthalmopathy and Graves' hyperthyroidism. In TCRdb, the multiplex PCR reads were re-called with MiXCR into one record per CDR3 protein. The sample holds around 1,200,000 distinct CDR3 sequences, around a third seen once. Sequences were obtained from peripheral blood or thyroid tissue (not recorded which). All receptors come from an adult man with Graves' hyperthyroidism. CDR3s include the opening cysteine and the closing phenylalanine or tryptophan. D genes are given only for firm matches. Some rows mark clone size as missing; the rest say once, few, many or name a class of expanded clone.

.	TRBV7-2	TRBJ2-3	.	CASSLDGDTQYF	TGTGCCAGCAGCTTAGACGGGGATACGCAGTATTTT
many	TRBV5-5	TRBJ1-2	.	CASYPGGGNYGYTF	TGTGCCAGCTACCCGGGGGGGGGTAACTATGGCTACACCTTC
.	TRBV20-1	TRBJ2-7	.	CSAKNRTFSLYEQYF	TGCAGTGCTAAAAACAGGACCTTTTCCCTGTACGAGCAGTACTTC
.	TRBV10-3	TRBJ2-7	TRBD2	CASTGGLAGGLGEQYF	TGTGCCAGCACCGGCGGACTAGCGGGGGGGCTGGGCGAGCAGTACTTC
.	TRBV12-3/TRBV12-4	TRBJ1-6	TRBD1	CASSSRGPETPLHF	TGTGCCAGCAGCTCAAGGGGGCCTGAAACACCCCTCCACTTT
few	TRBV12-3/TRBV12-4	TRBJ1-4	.	CASSLQGGLNEKLFF	TGTGCCAGCAGTCTACAGGGCGGTCTAAATGAAAAACTGTTTTTT
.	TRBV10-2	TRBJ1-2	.	CASSQARGQSGYTF	TGCGCCAGCAGCCAAGCCCGCGGACAATCGGGCTACACCTTC
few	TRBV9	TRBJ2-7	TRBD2	CASSVGGGENEQYF	TGTGCCAGCAGCGTAGGGGGAGGGGAAAACGAGCAGTACTTC
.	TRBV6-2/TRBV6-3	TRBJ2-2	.	CASIQGTGAGELFF	TGTGCCAGCATCCAGGGGACGGGAGCCGGGGAGCTGTTTTTT
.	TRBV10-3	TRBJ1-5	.	CASRKSGGNQPQHF	TGTGCCAGCAGGAAAAGTGGGGGCAATCAGCCCCAGCATTTT
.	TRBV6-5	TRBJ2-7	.	CASSPNRVGGLLYEQYF	TGTGCCAGCAGCCCGAACAGGGTTGGGGGCCTACTGTACGAGCAGTACTTC
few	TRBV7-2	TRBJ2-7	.	CASSLVTGGRQYF	TGTGCCAGCAGCTTAGTGACCGGGGGGCGGCAGTACTTC
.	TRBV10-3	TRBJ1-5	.	CASSSWGSEQPQHF	TGTGCCAGCAGTTCCTGGGGGTCCGAGCAGCCCCAGCATTTT
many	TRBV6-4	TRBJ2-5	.	CASIRPRLRETQYF	TGTGCCAGCATCCGTCCCCGACTGCGAGAGACCCAGTACTTC
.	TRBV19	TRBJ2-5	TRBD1	CASSPRDRPFLAMETQYF	TGTGCCAGTAGTCCGAGGGACAGGCCATTTTTGGCAATGGAGACCCAGTACTTC
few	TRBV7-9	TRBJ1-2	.	CASSLTGNHPNYGYTF	TGTGCCAGCAGCTTAACGGGGAACCACCCGAACTATGGCTACACCTTC
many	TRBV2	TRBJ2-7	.	CASSVELYEQYF	TGTGCCAGCAGTGTGGAGCTTTACGAGCAGTACTTC
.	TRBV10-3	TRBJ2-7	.	CAISAPGAYEQYF	TGTGCCATCAGTGCCCCAGGGGCCTACGAGCAGTACTTC
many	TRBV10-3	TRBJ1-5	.	CAISAESNQPQHF	TGTGCCATCAGTGCGGAAAGCAATCAGCCCCAGCATTTT
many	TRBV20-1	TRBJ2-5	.	CSATPSLSTQYF	TGCAGTGCTACCCCCTCCCTTTCGACCCAGTACTTC
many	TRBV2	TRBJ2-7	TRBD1	CASSVQGVGQYF	TGTGCCAGCAGTGTCCAGGGGGTCGGGCAGTACTTC
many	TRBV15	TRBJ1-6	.	CATSRDPAGLNNSPLHF	TGTGCCACCAGCAGAGATCCTGCAGGTCTAAATAATTCACCCCTCCACTTT
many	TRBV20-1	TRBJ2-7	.	CSALSAGHSAYEQYF	TGCAGTGCCCTTAGTGCGGGGCACAGCGCCTACGAGCAGTACTTC
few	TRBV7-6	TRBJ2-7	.	CASSFSVTYEQYF	TGTGCCAGCAGCTTTTCAGTGACCTACGAGCAGTACTTC
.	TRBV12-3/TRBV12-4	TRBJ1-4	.	CASTRENEKLFF	TGTGCCAGCACGCGAGAAAATGAAAAACTGTTTTTT
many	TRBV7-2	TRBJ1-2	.	CASSGSGTPSYGYTF	TGTGCCAGCAGCGGATCCGGGACCCCTAGTTATGGCTACACCTTC
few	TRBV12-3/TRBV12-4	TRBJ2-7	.	CASSYRQIAYEQYF	TGTGCCAGCAGTTACCGCCAGATAGCCTACGAGCAGTACTTC
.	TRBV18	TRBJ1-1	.	CASSPKRTEAFF	TGTGCCAGCTCACCCAAGAGGACTGAAGCTTTCTTT
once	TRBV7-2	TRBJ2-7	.	CASSEHSLQVYF	TGTGCCAGCAGTGAACACAGCCTACAGGTCTACTTC
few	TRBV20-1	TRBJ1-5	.	CSAGEGPYSNQPQHF	TGCAGTGCTGGGGAGGGGCCCTATAGCAATCAGCCCCAGCATTTT
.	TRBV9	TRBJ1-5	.	CASSGDRENQPQHF	TGTGCCAGCAGCGGGGACCGTGAAAATCAGCCCCAGCATTTT
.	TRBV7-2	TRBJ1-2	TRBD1	CASSSTGTSGNTF	TGTGCCAGCAGCTCGACAGGGACGTCTGGAAACACCTTC
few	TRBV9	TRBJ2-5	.	CASSVEGSPQETQYF	TGTGCCAGCAGCGTAGAAGGGTCACCCCAAGAGACCCAGTACTTC
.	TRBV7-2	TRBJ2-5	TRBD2	CASSSRFSGGPQETQYF	TGTGCCAGCAGCTCACGCTTTAGCGGGGGGCCGCAAGAGACCCAGTACTTC
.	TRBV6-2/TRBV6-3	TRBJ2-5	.	CASIPDSQETQYF	TGTGCCAGCATCCCGGACAGCCAAGAGACCCAGTACTTC
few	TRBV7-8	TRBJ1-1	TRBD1	CASSLRRTGSNTEAFF	TGTGCCAGCAGCTTAAGGAGGACAGGGTCGAACACTGAAGCTTTCTTT
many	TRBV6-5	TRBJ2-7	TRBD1	CASRRQGSGEQYF	TGTGCCAGCAGAAGACAGGGGAGTGGCGAGCAGTACTTC
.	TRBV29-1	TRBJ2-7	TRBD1	CSVVWATGEQYF	TGCAGCGTTGTGTGGGCGACAGGGGAGCAGTACTTC
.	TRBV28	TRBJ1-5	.	CASSTGSSNQPQHF	TGTGCCAGTTCAACAGGGAGTAGCAATCAGCCCCAGCATTTT
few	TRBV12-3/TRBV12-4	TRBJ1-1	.	CASTVTPNTEAFF	TGTGCCAGCACCGTGACACCTAACACTGAAGCTTTCTTT
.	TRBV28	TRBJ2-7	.	CASTAGDPVYEQYF	TGTGCCAGCACCGCAGGCGACCCAGTCTACGAGCAGTACTTC
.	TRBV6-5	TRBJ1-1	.	CASSEDRVSMNTEAFF	TGTGCCAGCAGTGAAGATCGGGTTTCCATGAACACTGAAGCTTTCTTT
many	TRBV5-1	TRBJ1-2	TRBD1	CASSKGTDTNYGYTF	TGCGCCAGCAGCAAAGGGACAGATACTAACTATGGCTACACCTTC
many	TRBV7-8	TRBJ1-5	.	CASSLGTHQSNQPQHF	TGTGCCAGCAGCTTGGGGACGCACCAAAGCAATCAGCCCCAGCATTTT
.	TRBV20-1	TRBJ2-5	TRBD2	CSPGGRETQYF	TGCAGCCCGGGGGGGCGAGAGACCCAGTACTTC
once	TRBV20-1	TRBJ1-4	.	CSAQDNEKLFF	TGCAGTGCACAAGACAACGAAAAACTGTTTTTT
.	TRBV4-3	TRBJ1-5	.	CASSQESGLNQPQHF	TGCGCCAGCAGCCAAGAAAGCGGATTGAATCAGCCCCAGCATTTT
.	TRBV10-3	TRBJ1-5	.	CAIRQGNQPQHF	TGTGCTATCAGACAGGGCAATCAGCCCCAGCATTTT
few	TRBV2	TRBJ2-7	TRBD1	CASSVEQGPHEQYF	TGTGCCAGCAGTGTGGAACAGGGGCCCCACGAGCAGTACTTC
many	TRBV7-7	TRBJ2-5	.	CASSQGPGGTQYF	TGTGCCAGCAGCCAAGGACCTGGGGGGACCCAGTACTTC
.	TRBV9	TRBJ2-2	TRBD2	CASSGPGLKNTGELFF	TGTGCCAGCAGCGGACCGGGACTAAAGAACACCGGGGAGCTGTTTTTT
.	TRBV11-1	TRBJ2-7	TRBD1	CASSLAGTGVEEQYF	TGTGCCAGCAGTTTGGCAGGGACAGGGGTCGAGGAGCAGTACTTC
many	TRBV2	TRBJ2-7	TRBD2	CASSTSGSQYF	TGTGCCAGCAGTACTAGCGGGAGCCAGTACTTC